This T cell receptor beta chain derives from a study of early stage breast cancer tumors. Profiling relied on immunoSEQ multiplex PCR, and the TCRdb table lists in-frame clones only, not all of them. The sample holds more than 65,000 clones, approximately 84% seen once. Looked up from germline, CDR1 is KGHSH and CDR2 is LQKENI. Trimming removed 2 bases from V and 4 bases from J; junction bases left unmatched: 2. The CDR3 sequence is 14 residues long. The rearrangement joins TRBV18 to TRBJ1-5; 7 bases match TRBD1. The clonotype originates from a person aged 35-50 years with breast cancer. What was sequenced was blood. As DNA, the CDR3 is TGTGCCAGCTCACCAGAACAGGGGAATCAGCCCCAGCATTTT. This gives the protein CASSPEQGNQPQHF.